The 24 T cell receptor beta chains below come from one sample, sequenced in a study of shared clonotypes between healthy human individuals. Produced via immunoSEQ multiplex PCR; TCRdb's table is partial and in-frame only. This table has 2 million to 3 million clones, 80% to 95% appearing once. The specimen sequenced was naive CD4+ T cells from PBMCs. This sample's subset: CD45RA+ positively selected. These receptors all come from a man younger than 35 in good health. Some clones in this sample may be carry-over from other donors' samples.

V is TRBV5-4 and J is TRBJ2-3; 8 bases fit TRBD2. Losses at the gene ends were 1 base for V and 0 bases for J; bases not matched to a gene: 7. There are 17 residues in the CDR3. Germline V lookup: CDR1 SGHNT, CDR2 YYREEE (reference sequence). CDR3 in amino acids: CASSLSGRAFSTDTQYF. The CDR3, as DNA: TGTGCCAGCAGCTTGTCCGGGAGGGCCTTCAGCACAGATACGCAGTATTTT.

This clone was recorded once. The J gene is TRBJ2-1, the V gene TRBV6-1, with 13 bases that match TRBD2. The V gene end was trimmed by 2 bases and the J gene end by 9 bases; junction bases not matched to a gene: 7. The CDR3 length is 16 residues. Germline loops: CDR1 MNHNS, CDR2 SASEGT. CDR3: CASSEIGGLAGVEQFF. DNA of the CDR3: TGTGCCAGCAGTGAAATTGGAGGACTAGCGGGAGTTGAGCAGTTCTTC.

The V and J genes are TRBV29-1 and TRBJ2-5; D perhaps matches TRBD1 (6 bases). Germline loops: CDR1 SQVTM, CDR2 ANQGSEA. V was cut by 3 bases and J by 2 bases, with 10 bases left in between. This CDR3 is built from 13 residues. CDR3 sequence (DNA): TGCAGCGTTGATTTGGGGACACAAGAGACCCAGTACTTC. Protein product: CSVDLGTQETQYF. Together with reference TRBV29-1 and TRBJ2-5, the CDR3 gives the full variable domain: SAVISQKPSRDICQRGTSLTIQCQVDSQVTMMFWYRQQPGQSLTLIATANQGSEATYESGFVIDKFPISRPNLTFSTLTVSNMSPEDSSIYLCSVDLGTQETQYFGPGTRLLVL.

This sequence joins TRBV7-3 and TRBJ1-1; 7 bases are a match to TRBD1. This CDR3 has 14 residues. Germline CDR1 is SGHTA and CDR2 is FQGTGA. V shed 10 bases, J shed 1 base, and the junction held 9 bases outside the gene matches. CDR3 sequence: CATGRGPPNTEAFF. CDR3 DNA sequence: TGTGCCACAGGGAGGGGGCCGCCGAACACTGAAGCTTTCTTT.

The count of this clone is one. V usage is TRBV6-1 and J usage is TRBJ2-3; the match to TRBD2 covers 14 bases. The V segment lost 6 bases and the J segment 6 bases; nucleotides outside the gene matches: 2. In germline, CDR1 is MNHNS, CDR2 SASEGT. CDR3 length: 14 residues. CDR3 nucleotide sequence: TGTGCCAGCAGGGGGACTAGCGGGAGTGATACGCAGTATTTT. Amino acid sequence: CASRGTSGSDTQYF.

V gene TRBV5-4 combines with J gene TRBJ1-1; no firm D call. There are 14 residues in the CDR3. V lost 2 bases, J lost 3 bases, and 11 bases lay in between. Germline assignment: CDR1 SGHNT and CDR2 YYREEE (reference sequence). CDR3 amino acids: CASSLSGVDTEAFF. DNA for the CDR3: TGTGCCAGCAGCTTATCTGGGGTTGACACTGAAGCTTTCTTT. Variable domain in full (rest from reference TRBV5-4 and TRBJ1-1): ETGVTQSPTHLIKTRGQQVTLRCSSQSGHNTVSWYQQALGQGPQFIFQYYREEENGRGNFPPRFSGLQFPNYSSELNVNALELDDSALYLCASSLSGVDTEAFFGQGTRLTVV.

J is TRBJ2-1 and V is TRBV11-2; 11 bases align to TRBD2. The V and J ends lost 3 bases and 9 bases, in that order; junction bases with no gene match: 4. The germline V gene has CDR1 SGHAT and CDR2 FQNNGV. This CDR3 contains 14 residues. CDR3 loop: CASSFTSGRIEQFF. Here the CDR3 DNA reads TGTGCCAGCAGCTTCACTAGCGGGAGAATTGAGCAGTTCTTC.

This chain joins TRBV5-8 and TRBJ1-3; D not resolved. V was clipped by 2 bases and J by 0 bases, with 9 bases between them. Germline V lookup: CDR1 SGHTS, CDR2 YDEGEE. The CDR3 covers 15 residues. In DNA, the CDR3 is TGTGCCAGCAGCTTTATCAGGAGCTCTGGAAACACCATATATTTT. Translating gives CASSFIRSSGNTIYF. Combining the CDR3 with reference TRBV5-8 and TRBJ1-3 gives the whole variable domain EAGVTQSPTHLIKTRGQQATLRCSPISGHTSVYWYQQALGLGLQFLLWYDEGEERNRGNFPPRFSGRQFPNYSSELNVNALELEDSALYLCASSFIRSSGNTIYFGEGSWLTVV.

The chain recombines TRBV7-9 with TRBJ2-3; D is uncertain. The germline V gene has CDR1 SEHNR and CDR2 FQNEAQ (reference sequence). The V gene lost 2 bases and the J gene lost 2 bases, with 11 bases spanning the gap. The CDR3 runs 15 residues. As DNA, the CDR3 is TGTGCCAGCAGCTTAAGTTTGACCCCCACAGATACGCAGTATTTT. Protein product: CASSLSLTPTDTQYF.

The CDR3 here is CASSVVGQGETQYF. Here the CDR3 DNA reads TGTGCCAGCAGCGTAGTGGGACAGGGAGAGACCCAGTACTTC. The V gene is TRBV9, the J gene TRBJ2-5; 9 bases map to TRBD1. The V segment lost 0 bases and the J segment 4 bases; nucleotides outside the gene matches: 1. The germline CDR1 and CDR2 sequences are SGDLS and YYNGEE. CDR3 size: 14 residues. Together with reference TRBV9 and TRBJ2-5, the CDR3 gives the full variable domain: DSGVTQTPKHLITATGQRVTLRCSPRSGDLSVYWYQQSLDQGLQFLIQYYNGEERAKGNILERFSAQQFPDLHSELNLSSLELGDSALYFCASSVVGQGETQYFGPGTRLLVL.

To note about this clone: At the DNA level, this CDR3 is encoded by other sequences in the same sample as well. This rearrangement joins TRBV5-4 to TRBJ2-5; 8 positions agree with TRBD1. The germline CDR1 and CDR2 sequences are SGHNT and YYREEE (reference sequence). This CDR3 comprises 14 residues. Trimming at V came to 4 bases and at J to 0 bases, leaving 2 bases not matched to a gene. The CDR3 nucleotides read TGTGCCAGCAGCCTGGGACAGGACCAAGAGACCCAGTACTTC. The encoded protein is CASSLGQDQETQYF.

The genes are TRBV28 and TRBJ2-5; 7 nucleotides match TRBD2. After removal of 6 bases from V and 10 bases from J, the junction contained 17 bases not matched to a gene. This CDR3 comprises 15 residues. Germline V gene lookup returns CDR1 MDHEN and CDR2 SYDVKM. The CDR3 spells CASSPAGETRTDQYF. Here the CDR3 DNA reads TGTGCCAGCAGCCCCGCGGGGGAGACACGGACGGACCAGTACTTC.

The chain joins TRBV5-1 to TRBJ2-7; 11 bases are a match to TRBD2. Losses at the gene ends were 0 bases for V and 5 bases for J; bases not matched to a gene: 7. The CDR3 is 16 residues long. Germline CDR1 SGHRS, CDR2 YFSETQ. The CDR3 DNA is TGCGCCAGCAGCTTGGGGGGACTAGCGGATTCTAACGAGCAGTACTTC. This gives the protein CASSLGGLADSNEQYF.

This chain joins TRBV28 and TRBJ1-1; no firm D call. The V gene lost 5 bases and the J gene lost 10 bases, with 14 bases spanning the gap. Germline CDR1 is MDHEN and CDR2 is SYDVKM. The CDR3 covers 12 residues. The CDR3 is CASSVLKVGAFF. The CDR3 DNA is TGTGCCAGCAGTGTTTTAAAAGTTGGAGCTTTCTTT.

This chain joins TRBV5-1 and TRBJ2-7; 9 bases agree with TRBD1. CDR3 length: 15 residues. Per germline, CDR1 SGHRS and CDR2 YFSETQ. With 4 bases clipped from V and 5 bases from J, the junction kept 10 bases outside the gene matches. CDR3 residues: CASSARDREVHEQYF. The CDR3 DNA is TGCGCCAGCAGCGCCCGGGACAGGGAGGTCCACGAGCAGTACTTC.

V and J are TRBV7-8 and TRBJ2-1; 11 bases are shared with TRBD2. The CDR3 spans 16 residues. V gave up 1 base and J gave up 4 bases; unmatched junction bases: 3. Germline V lookup: CDR1 SGHVS, CDR2 FQNEAQ. In nucleotides, the CDR3 is TGTGCCAGCAGCTTAGGGGCTAGCGGGGGGTACAATGAGCAGTTCTTC. It translates to CASSLGASGGYNEQFF.

The rearrangement uses TRBV4-2 and TRBJ1-3, with D maybe TRBD1 (6 bases). The CDR3 is made up of 15 amino acids. CDR1 is LGHNA, CDR2 YNFKEQ, per germline. V lost 0 bases and J lost 4, with 10 bases in between. The chain's CDR3 is CASSQDQGPGNTIYF. CDR3 nucleotides: TGTGCCAGCAGCCAAGATCAGGGGCCAGGAAACACCATATATTTT.

Points on this clone: Other DNA sequences of this sample code for an identical CDR3. CDR3: CASSRQETQYF. The CDR3 DNA reads TGTGCCAGCAGTAGGCAAGAGACCCAGTACTTC. The rearrangement uses TRBV25-1 and TRBJ2-5; D gene uncertain. The germline V and J ends were trimmed by 5 bases and 2 bases, with 3 bases remaining between them. This CDR3 is built from 11 residues. CDR1 MGHDK and CDR2 SYGVNS come from the germline V gene.

J is TRBJ2-7 and V is TRBV4-2; tentative D call: TRBD2 (6 bases). The CDR3 covers 16 residues. Germline CDR1 is LGHNA and CDR2 is YNFKEQ. V dropped 1 base and J dropped 5 bases, with 18 bases sitting between them. The CDR3, as DNA: TGTGCCAGCAGCCAAGTCTCGGCAGGGCGGGGAGACGAGCAGTACTTC. Its protein is CASSQVSAGRGDEQYF.

The J gene is TRBJ2-2, the V gene TRBV10-3; 13 bases match TRBD2. CDR1 and CDR2 (germline): ENHRY, SYGVKD. The J segment lost 4 bases and the V segment lost 6 bases, leaving 8 bases of the junction unmatched. This CDR3 has 17 residues. The CDR3 sequence is CAIRRPGLAGSTGELFF. CDR3 DNA: TGTGCCATCAGGAGACCGGGACTAGCGGGAAGCACCGGGGAGCTGTTTTTT.

The table lists this clone with a count of one. V gene TRBV18 combines with J gene TRBJ1-2, with 7 bases aligning to TRBD1. With V trimmed by 5 bases and J by 7 bases, 7 bases remained unmatched. The length of the CDR3 is 13 residues. In germline, CDR1 is KGHSH, CDR2 LQKENI. DNA for the CDR3: TGTGCCAGCTCAATTGACAGGGTTCCTGGCTACACCTTC. Translation gives CASSIDRVPGYTF.

The chain uses TRBV5-5 and TRBJ2-2; D is unclear. The V gene lost 2 bases and the J gene lost 0 bases, with 8 bases spanning the gap. Germline assignment: CDR1 SGHKS and CDR2 YYEKEE (reference sequence). This CDR3 has 15 amino acids. CDR3 sequence reads: CASSLYGANTGELFF. For the CDR3, the DNA is TGTGCCAGCAGCTTATATGGGGCGAACACCGGGGAGCTGTTTTTT.

This chain uses TRBV7-9 with TRBJ1-1; D not certain. The CDR3 consists of 14 residues. The germline V gene has CDR1 SEHNR and CDR2 FQNEAQ (reference sequence). Between the trimmed V and J ends, which lost 6 bases and 3 bases, there was a span of 14 bases. CDR3 sequence: CASRERVVDTEAFF. The CDR3 nucleotides are TGTGCCAGCAGAGAAAGGGTCGTGGACACTGAAGCTTTCTTT. The variable domain in full, with the rest retrieved from reference TRBV7-9 and TRBJ1-1, is DTGVSQNPRHKITKRGQNVTFRCDPISEHNRLYWYRQTLGQGPEFLTYFQNEAQLEKSRLLSDRFSAERPKGSFSTLEIQRTEQGDSAMYLCASRERVVDTEAFFGQGTRLTVV.

The chain joins TRBV7-9 to TRBJ2-2; 12 bases align to TRBD2. V lost 5 bases, J lost 7 bases, and 11 bases stayed unmatched. This CDR3 contains 17 residues. The V gene's germline CDR1 is SEHNR and CDR2 FQNEAQ (reference sequence). The CDR3 reads CASSMLTSGRWIGELFF. The CDR3 DNA reads TGTGCCAGCAGCATGCTCACTAGCGGGAGGTGGATCGGGGAGCTGTTTTTT.